The 30 T cell receptor beta chains listed next were all sequenced from one sample in a study of blood T cell repertoires in COVID-19. Produced via immunoSEQ multiplex PCR; TCRdb's table is partial and in-frame only. The table lists some 170,000 clones, about 85% of them singletons. The material sequenced was PBMCs or T cells enriched from blood (not recorded which). These receptors all come from a man between 35 and 55 years old who had recovered from COVID-19.

This clone was seen a single time. The chain links TRBV9 to TRBJ2-3; D remains unclear. Between the trimmed V and J ends, which lost 0 bases and 3 bases, there was a span of 8 bases. Germline CDR1 SGDLS, CDR2 YYNGEE. This CDR3 is built from 14 residues. The CDR3 DNA reads as TGTGCCAGCAGCGTAGACCAGCGTACAGATACGCAGTATTTT. Protein sequence: CASSVDQRTDTQYF.

This chain connects TRBV6-5 to TRBJ1-2; D is unresolved. The CDR3 has 15 amino acids. The germline gives CDR1 MNHEY, CDR2 SVGAGI. V shed 2 bases and J shed 2 bases, with 12 bases lying between them. The CDR3 loop is CASSYDPGSNYGYTF. DNA of the CDR3: TGTGCCAGCAGTTACGATCCAGGATCCAACTATGGCTACACCTTC.

The CDR3 sequence: CASSIAGREPYEQYF. CDR3 bases: TGTGCCAGTAGTATTGCGGGACGGGAACCCTACGAGCAGTACTTC. The J gene is TRBJ2-7, the V gene TRBV19; possible D gene TRBD2, 6 bases. CDR3 length: 15 residues. Germline V lookup: CDR1 LNHDA, CDR2 SQIVND (reference sequence). V shed 3 bases and J shed 2 bases, with 14 bases lying between them.

The chain recombines TRBV2 with TRBJ1-1; 9 bases align to TRBD1. This CDR3 comprises 15 residues. From germline, CDR1 is SNHLY and CDR2 FYNNEI. With 10 bases clipped from V and 1 base from J, the junction kept 10 bases outside the gene matches. The CDR3 DNA sequence: TGTGCCAACTCCCGGGACAGGGTACGGAACACTGAAGCTTTCTTT. Translating it yields CANSRDRVRNTEAFF. The complete variable domain, with remaining parts taken from reference TRBV2 and TRBJ1-1, reads EPEVTQTPSHQVTQMGQEVILRCVPISNHLYFYWYRQILGQKVEFLVSFYNNEISEKSEIFDDQFSVERPDGSNFTLKIRSTKLEDSAMYFCANSRDRVRNTEAFFGQGTRLTVV.

J is TRBJ1-1 and V is TRBV2, with TRBD1 identical over 8 bases. The CDR3 length is 15 residues. V was pared by 1 base and J by 5 bases, with 6 bases of the junction left unmatched. Looked up from germline, CDR1 is SNHLY and CDR2 is FYNNEI. The CDR3 DNA sequence: TGTGCCAGCAGTGAAGTCAGGGGGCTCGGTACTGAAGCTTTCTTT. Translating it yields CASSEVRGLGTEAFF. The full variable domain, in which reference TRBV2 and TRBJ1-1 provide the parts outside the CDR3, is EPEVTQTPSHQVTQMGQEVILRCVPISNHLYFYWYRQILGQKVEFLVSFYNNEISEKSEIFDDQFSVERPDGSNFTLKIRSTKLEDSAMYFCASSEVRGLGTEAFFGQGTRLTVV.

The rearrangement links TRBV27 to TRBJ1-2; TRBD1 matches 7 bases. Per the germline V gene, CDR1 is MNHEY and CDR2 is SMNVEV (reference sequence). V trimming: 5 bases; J trimming: 7 bases; junction bases outside the gene matches: 10. The CDR3 contains 14 residues. CDR3: CASSALTGPGGYTF. The CDR3 DNA reads as TGTGCCAGCAGTGCCCTGACAGGGCCAGGTGGCTACACCTTC.

The V and J genes are TRBV19 and TRBJ1-5; 7 bases map to TRBD1. The germline V gene has CDR1 LNHDA and CDR2 SQIVND (reference sequence). Germline trimming cut 4 bases from V and 6 bases from J; bases unmatched to any gene: 3. The CDR3 contains 13 residues. The CDR3 region is CASSSGQAQPQHF. In DNA, the CDR3 is TGTGCCAGTAGTAGCGGACAGGCTCAGCCCCAGCATTTT.

V is TRBV6-5 and J is TRBJ1-3, with a weak D call TRBD1 (5 bases). CDR1 MNHEY and CDR2 SVGAGI come from the germline V gene. Deletions cut 7 bases from V and 1 base from J, with 11 bases between. CDR3 size: 14 residues. The CDR3 coding sequence is TGTGCCAGCATACAGGCCATTTCTGGAAACACCATATATTTT. Amino acids: CASIQAISGNTIYF.

This chain links TRBV11-2 with TRBJ2-7; the D gene is possibly TRBD1 (6 bases). Trimming pared 5 bases from V and 3 bases from J, leaving 20 bases between. CDR3 length: 16 amino acids. Germline V CDR1 and CDR2: SGHAT, FQNNGV. CDR3: CASSTQTGEHFYEQYF. In nucleotides, the CDR3 is TGTGCCAGCAGCACCCAGACAGGAGAGCACTTCTACGAGCAGTACTTC. Full variable domain (missing parts from reference TRBV11-2 and TRBJ2-7): EAGVAQSPRYKIIEKRQSVAFWCNPISGHATLYWYQQILGQGPKLLIQFQNNGVVDDSQLPKDRFSAERLKGVDSTLKIQPAKLEDSAVYLCASSTQTGEHFYEQYFGPGTRLTVT.

This chain joins TRBV6-5 and TRBJ1-1, with D tentatively TRBD1 (6 bases). The CDR3 contains 15 residues. The V end lost 7 bases, the J end lost 4 bases, and 19 bases lay between the germline ends. Germline-derived CDR1 and CDR2 are MNHEY and SVGAGI. The CDR3 DNA is TGTGCCAGCATCACAGACGGGGGGCTTGGCACTGAAGCTTTCTTT. Its protein is CASITDGGLGTEAFF.

V gene TRBV25-1 combines with J gene TRBJ1-6; 9 nucleotides align to TRBD1. The germline V gene encodes CDR1 MGHDK and CDR2 SYGVNS. This CDR3 spans 15 amino acids. Trimming removed 6 bases from V and 10 bases from J; junction bases left unmatched: 10. DNA of the CDR3: TGTGCCAGCAGCTTACGACAGGGGGGGAGCTCACCCCTCCACTTT. This translates into CASSLRQGGSSPLHF.

This clone has just one count. This chain connects TRBV10-3 to TRBJ1-3; D may be TRBD1 (5 bases). Germline V gene sequence: CDR1 ENHRY, CDR2 SYGVKD. Trimming left V 3 bases short and J 3 bases short, with 12 bases between. The CDR3 totals 15 residues. The DNA for the CDR3 is TGTGCCATCAGTGACTATACAGGTTTTGGAAACACCATATATTTT. This sequence encodes CAISDYTGFGNTIYF.

The V gene is TRBV9, the J gene TRBJ2-3; 8 nucleotides match TRBD2. Germline lookup yields CDR1 SGDLS and CDR2 YYNGEE. V lost 4 bases, J lost 6 bases, and 13 bases stayed unmatched. The CDR3 length is 16 residues. This chain's CDR3 is CASSNSLAGYGDTQYF. CDR3 DNA sequence: TGTGCCAGCAGCAACTCTCTAGCGGGTTACGGGGATACGCAGTATTTT.

The gene calls are TRBV25-1 and TRBJ2-1; a weak D match, TRBD2 (5 bases). Looked up from germline, CDR1 is MGHDK and CDR2 is SYGVNS. This CDR3 contains 14 residues. V lost 2 bases and J lost 5, with 10 bases in between. CDR3 region: CASSERSGNNEQFF. CDR3 DNA sequence: TGTGCCAGCAGTGAAAGGTCGGGGAACAATGAGCAGTTCTTC.

The V and J genes are TRBV11-3 and TRBJ2-2; 7 bases match TRBD1. CDR3 size: 14 residues. The V gene's germline CDR1 is SGHNT and CDR2 YENEEA. J gave up 6 bases and V 6 bases, and 7 bases lay outside the gene matches. The CDR3 DNA reads TGTGCCAGCAGTTCCGACAGGGTCGCCGGGGAGCTGTTTTTT. Translated: CASSSDRVAGELFF. Together with reference TRBV11-3 and TRBJ2-2, the CDR3 gives the full variable domain: EAGVVQSPRYKIIEKKQPVAFWCNPISGHNTLYWYLQNLGQGPELLIRYENEEAVDDSQLPKDRFSAERLKGVDSTLKIQPAELGDSAVYLCASSSDRVAGELFFGEGSRLTVL.

This clone came up a few times. This sample includes further DNA sequences coding for the same CDR3. The genes are TRBV5-1 and TRBJ1-2; 12 bases line up with TRBD1. This CDR3 contains 13 residues. Germline trimming cut 4 bases from V and 8 bases from J; bases unmatched to any gene: 3. The germline V gene encodes CDR1 SGHRS and CDR2 YFSETQ. The CDR3 loop reads CASSQGTGGGYTF. Written as DNA, the CDR3 is TGCGCCAGCAGCCAGGGGACAGGGGGCGGCTACACCTTC.

J is TRBJ1-1 and V is TRBV9, with TRBD1 matching 11 bases. Per germline, CDR1 SGDLS and CDR2 YYNGEE. The CDR3 is made up of 15 amino acids. Trimming took 3 bases from V and 1 from J; bases not matched to a gene: 2. The CDR3 sequence: CASSAGQGANTEAFF. In DNA form, the CDR3 reads TGTGCCAGCAGCGCAGGACAGGGGGCGAACACTGAAGCTTTCTTT.

This clone was picked up a small number of times. V is TRBV9 and J is TRBJ1-1; 7 positions match TRBD1. Trimming removed 1 base from V and 0 bases from J; junction bases left unmatched: 6. CDR3 length equals 16 residues. CDR1 and CDR2 (germline): SGDLS, YYNGEE. For the CDR3, the DNA is TGTGCCAGCAGCGTAAGCCCAGGGGGTGTGAACACTGAAGCTTTCTTT. Its translation is CASSVSPGGVNTEAFF. Using reference TRBV9 and TRBJ1-1 for the parts outside the CDR3, the full variable domain is DSGVTQTPKHLITATGQRVTLRCSPRSGDLSVYWYQQSLDQGLQFLIQYYNGEERAKGNILERFSAQQFPDLHSELNLSSLELGDSALYFCASSVSPGGVNTEAFFGQGTRLTVV.

The CDR3 spells CSASGDREKTEAFF. The CDR3 DNA sequence: TGCAGTGCTAGTGGTGACAGGGAAAAGACTGAAGCTTTCTTT. The V call is TRBV20-1, the J call TRBJ1-1, with 7 bases identical to TRBD1. Germline values: CDR1 DFQATT, CDR2 SNEGSKA (reference sequence). The CDR3 runs to 14 residues. Trimming cost V 3 bases and J 5 bases; bases outside gene matches: 9.

This chain links TRBV5-4 with TRBJ2-2; TRBD2 matches 10 bases. The CDR3 is 17 amino acids. Germline V gene lookup returns CDR1 SGHNT and CDR2 YYREEE (reference sequence). V lost 3 bases to trimming and J lost 6 bases; unmatched junction nucleotides: 11. CDR3 DNA: TGTGCCAGCAGCTCCGCTTCCGGGACTAGCGATTCCGGGGAGCTGTTTTTT. Its translation is CASSSASGTSDSGELFF. Combining the CDR3 with reference TRBV5-4 and TRBJ2-2 gives the whole variable domain ETGVTQSPTHLIKTRGQQVTLRCSSQSGHNTVSWYQQALGQGPQFIFQYYREEENGRGNFPPRFSGLQFPNYSSELNVNALELDDSALYLCASSSASGTSDSGELFFGEGSRLTVL.

There are many counts of this clone. J is TRBJ2-2 and V is TRBV7-3; D gene uncertain. The V gene lost 4 bases and the J gene lost 0 bases, with 6 bases spanning the gap. The CDR3 spans 14 residues. Germline CDR1 is SGHTA and CDR2 is FQGTGA. Written as DNA, the CDR3 is TGTGCCAGCAGCTCCCCTGCGAACACCGGGGAGCTGTTTTTT. Its translation: CASSSPANTGELFF.

The rearrangement uses TRBV11-2 and TRBJ2-7; 8 bases line up with TRBD2. Trimming took 5 bases from V and 2 from J; bases not matched to a gene: 8. Germline values: CDR1 SGHAT, CDR2 FQNNGV. The CDR3 spans 15 residues. CDR3 DNA: TGTGCCAGCAGCCGCGATCGGGGGGGGGCCTACGAGCAGTACTTC. Protein sequence: CASSRDRGGAYEQYF.

The chain is built from TRBV4-1 and TRBJ1-2; D is undetermined. The CDR3 length is 12 residues. The germline V gene has CDR1 MGHRA and CDR2 YSYEKL. V was pared by 8 bases and J by 3 bases, with 10 bases between. The CDR3 DNA follows: TGCGCCAGCCTTTCCCCCCACTATGGCTACACCTTC. Translated: CASLSPHYGYTF.

This clone was seen more than once but under ten times. V usage is TRBV5-8 and J usage is TRBJ1-1, with D perhaps TRBD1 (5 bases). Trimming pared 4 bases from V and 8 bases from J, leaving 12 bases between. The CDR3 length is 12 residues. CDR1 SGHTS and CDR2 YDEGEE come from the germline V gene. The DNA for the CDR3 is TGTGCCAGCAGCCCCCGGACACGAGAAGCTTTCTTT. This sequence encodes CASSPRTREAFF. The variable domain in full, with the rest retrieved from reference TRBV5-8 and TRBJ1-1, is EAGVTQSPTHLIKTRGQQATLRCSPISGHTSVYWYQQALGLGLQFLLWYDEGEERNRGNFPPRFSGRQFPNYSSELNVNALELEDSALYLCASSPRTREAFFGQGTRLTVV.

The chain has TRBV2 and TRBJ1-2; D is perhaps TRBD1 (5 bases). Germline lookup yields CDR1 SNHLY and CDR2 FYNNEI. Trimming removed 11 bases from V and 0 bases from J, with 13 bases in between. This CDR3 has 13 residues. CDR3 coding DNA: TGTGCCCTCCACCAGGACACTAACTATGGCTACACCTTC. This gives the protein CALHQDTNYGYTF.

The chain recombines TRBV24-1 with TRBJ1-1; TRBD1 is a possible D gene (5 bases). Between the trimmed V and J ends, which lost 2 bases and 1 base, there was a span of 10 bases. This CDR3 has 15 amino acids. Germline V CDR1 and CDR2: KGHDR, SFDVKD. The CDR3 sequence: CATSDSSTANTEAFF. The DNA of the CDR3 is TGTGCCACCAGTGATTCCTCGACAGCGAACACTGAAGCTTTCTTT.

This clone has just one count. The chain employs TRBV9 and TRBJ1-3; TRBD1 matches 7 bases. Germline values: CDR1 SGDLS, CDR2 YYNGEE. The CDR3 length is 17 residues. Germline trimming cut 4 bases from V and 2 bases from J; bases unmatched to any gene: 12. The CDR3 loop is CASSHHNQTGTGNTIYF. The CDR3 DNA reads TGTGCCAGCAGCCACCATAACCAGACAGGGACTGGAAACACCATATATTTT.

At least ten counts were recorded for this clone. V usage is TRBV7-9 and J usage is TRBJ1-5; no definite D call. Germline V gives CDR1 SEHNR, CDR2 FQNEAQ (reference sequence). V lost 2 bases to trimming and J lost 10 bases, with 15 bases between them. This CDR3 has 14 residues. The CDR3, as DNA: TGTGCCAGCAGCTTAAACAGCAATGTGTTTCCCCAGCATTTT. This sequence encodes CASSLNSNVFPQHF.

The rearrangement joins TRBV4-1 to TRBJ1-1, with TRBD1 matching over 8 bases. After removal of 6 bases from V and 3 bases from J, the junction contained 18 bases not matched to a gene. CDR1 and CDR2 (germline): MGHRA, YSYEKL. CDR3 length: 18 residues. This CDR3 is CASRNGGRAGGLHTEAFF. CDR3 sequence (DNA): TGCGCCAGCAGAAACGGAGGTAGGGCAGGGGGCCTGCACACTGAAGCTTTCTTT.

DNA for the CDR3: TGTGCCAGCAGGGGGGGGAGCTCCTACAATGAGCAGTTCTTC. This codes for CASRGGSSYNEQFF. The chain carries TRBV11-1 and TRBJ2-1; 7 bases match TRBD2. The germline V gene encodes CDR1 SGHAT and CDR2 FQDESV (reference sequence). V lost 6 bases and J lost 0; bases outside the gene matches: 2. CDR3 length: 14 amino acids.